The 12 T cell receptor beta chains below all came from one sample that was sequenced in a study of blood T cell repertoires in COVID-19. Assay: immunoSEQ multiplex PCR; the TCRdb copy retains only in-frame clones and omits some. The top ten clones hold about 6% of a sample with approximately 240,000 clones, approximately 90% of them seen once. The sequencing input was PBMCs or T cells enriched from blood (not recorded which). The origin of the receptors is a woman aged 25 to 39 with acute COVID-19.

The gene calls are TRBV2 and TRBJ1-2; 7 bases fit TRBD1. The CDR3 loop spans 13 amino acids. CDR1 is SNHLY, CDR2 FYNNEI, per germline. Trimming removed 10 bases from V and 2 bases from J; junction bases left unmatched: 7. The CDR3 coding sequence is TGTGCCACCTGGACAGGCGAGAACTATGGCTACACCTTC. This encodes CATWTGENYGYTF.

This clone was observed a single time. The rearrangement joins TRBV7-3 to TRBJ2-3, with no clear D. This CDR3 region has 14 residues. V lost 3 bases and J 0 bases, leaving 7 bases between the germline ends. The V gene's germline CDR1 is SGHTA and CDR2 FQGTGA. DNA of the CDR3: TGTGCCAGCAGCTTGCGGTCTAGCACAGATACGCAGTATTTT. Its translation is CASSLRSSTDTQYF.

This clone was recorded only once. This chain connects TRBV28 to TRBJ2-7; 9 bases fit TRBD1. With V trimmed by 2 bases and J by 3 bases, 8 bases remained unmatched. CDR1 is MDHEN, CDR2 SYDVKM, per germline. There are 16 residues in the CDR3. The CDR3: CASSLPNRGPNYEQYF. For the CDR3, the DNA is TGTGCCAGCAGTTTACCTAACAGGGGGCCGAACTACGAGCAGTACTTC.

The rearrangement joins TRBV2 to TRBJ1-5; 9 nucleotides match TRBD1. The V and J ends lost 6 bases and 5 bases, in that order; junction bases with no gene match: 8. Germline V CDR1 and CDR2: SNHLY, FYNNEI. There are 15 residues in the CDR3. CDR3 in amino acids: CASRARDRVDQPQHF. As DNA, the CDR3 is TGTGCCAGCAGGGCTAGGGACAGGGTCGATCAGCCCCAGCATTTT.

The rearrangement links TRBV15 to TRBJ2-5, with no clear D. Trimming took off 0 bases at V and 5 bases at J, with 7 bases between the two ends. Germline V gives CDR1 LNHNV, CDR2 YYDKDF (reference sequence). The CDR3 has 13 residues. The CDR3 coding sequence is TGTGCCACCAGCAGAGACAGGCACGAGACCCAGTACTTC. Translating gives CATSRDRHETQYF.

The chain uses TRBV27 and TRBJ2-1; maybe TRBD2 (6 bases). CDR1 is MNHEY and CDR2 is SMNVEV in the germline V gene (reference sequence). The CDR3 has 15 amino acids. Trimming pared 2 bases from V and 7 bases from J, leaving 15 bases between. The CDR3 region is CASSLRRESANEQFF. In nucleotides, the CDR3 is TGTGCCAGCAGTTTAAGACGGGAGTCGGCAAATGAGCAGTTCTTC.

Written as DNA, the CDR3 is TGTGCCACCACCTCAGACAGCATGAACACTGAAGCTTTCTTT. Amino acid sequence: CATTSDSMNTEAFF. The gene calls are TRBV15 and TRBJ1-1; TRBD1 might be the D (5 bases). The germline V gene has CDR1 LNHNV and CDR2 YYDKDF (reference sequence). Trimming cost V 7 bases and J 0 bases, with 12 bases left between them. The CDR3 runs 14 residues.

V usage is TRBV11-2 and J usage is TRBJ2-7; a weak D match, TRBD1 (5 bases). CDR1 is SGHAT, CDR2 FQNNGV, per germline. This CDR3 contains 14 residues. V lost 0 bases, J lost 2 bases, and 8 bases lay in between. The CDR3 region is CASSLERGAYEQYF. The CDR3 DNA is TGTGCCAGCAGCTTAGAAAGGGGCGCCTACGAGCAGTACTTC.

V is TRBV29-1 and J is TRBJ1-6; perhaps TRBD1 as D (6 bases). V shed 5 bases and J shed 7 bases, with 12 bases lying between them. Germline assignment: CDR1 SQVTM and CDR2 ANQGSEA. This CDR3 has 13 residues. CDR3 residues: CSVSQGLNSPLHF. The CDR3, as DNA: TGCAGCGTTTCGCAGGGGTTAAATTCACCCCTCCACTTT. Filled out from reference TRBV29-1 and TRBJ1-6, the complete variable domain reads SAVISQKPSRDICQRGTSLTIQCQVDSQVTMMFWYRQQPGQSLTLIATANQGSEATYESGFVIDKFPISRPNLTFSTLTVSNMSPEDSSIYLCSVSQGLNSPLHFGNGTRLTVT.

The chain has TRBV10-3 and TRBJ1-1; D is ambiguous. Germline V lookup: CDR1 ENHRY, CDR2 SYGVKD. CDR3 length equals 16 residues. Trimming removed 1 base from V and 3 bases from J, with 15 bases in between. CDR3 bases: TGTGCCATCAGTGAGTGGCGGATCGGGAAGGACACTGAAGCTTTCTTT. It yields the protein CAISEWRIGKDTEAFF.

J is TRBJ2-7 and V is TRBV24-1; 7 positions match TRBD1. The CDR3 has 14 residues. The J segment lost 3 bases and the V segment lost 4 bases, leaving 5 bases of the junction unmatched. CDR1 is KGHDR, CDR2 SFDVKD, per germline. CDR3 in amino acids: CATSDSGGDYEQYF. DNA for the CDR3: TGTGCCACCAGTGACTCAGGGGGAGACTACGAGCAGTACTTC.

This chain connects TRBV2 to TRBJ1-5; D unclear. The ends were cut back, 0 bases at V and 5 bases at J, with 8 bases in the middle. The CDR3 has 14 amino acids. The germline gives CDR1 SNHLY, CDR2 FYNNEI. The CDR3 region has the DNA TGTGCCAGCAGTGAAGCACAGCAAGATCAGCCCCAGCATTTT. Translating gives CASSEAQQDQPQHF.